The clone carrying this TCR beta chain appeared a few times. Its antigen is as yet unknown. This sample is drawn from a study of beta chain features in type 1 diabetes. Overall study: Cells sorted and examined across all samples totaled 90 million to 120 million.

The CDR3 is 15 amino acids. V gave up 5 bases and J gave up 1 base; unmatched junction bases: 1. Germline V lookup: CDR1 SNHLY, CDR2 FYNNEI. Sequenced material consisted of expressed TCRB transcripts (all of the isolated RNA was reverse transcribed). Some clones are missing from TCRdb's copy, which holds only in-frame ones; the method was immunoSEQ multiplex PCR. The sample includes roughly 160,000 clones, approximately 8% of them seen just once. Findings and limits, study-wide: An over-representation of cells with high TCR expression could result from cDNA sequencing. Patients' naive, central memory and Treg TCRB repertoires seemed closer to one another than those of healthy donors. Moderately but significantly shorter TCRB CDR3s were found in Type 1 diabetes patients in all four CD4+ subsets.

Sequences were obtained from central memory CD4+ T cells from blood. The origin of this receptor is a man aged 18 to 30 with type 1 diabetes. The V call is TRBV2, the J call TRBJ2-5, with 13 bases that match TRBD2. Written as DNA, the CDR3 is TGTGCCAGCAGTACTAGCGGGAGGGCCCAAGAGACCCAGTACTTC. Translation gives CASSTSGRAQETQYF.